This T cell receptor beta chain was captured by sequencing in a study of T cells in tumors after PD-1 blockade. V was shortened by 0 bases and J by 3 bases, with 3 bases between the two germline ends. The CDR3 is 12 amino acids. CDR1 and CDR2 from the germline V gene are GTSNPN and SVGIG (reference sequence). Concerning this clone: Its specificity is not known.

This table comes from immunoSEQ multiplex PCR, and its TCRdb copy is limited to in-frame clones, with some not included. The sample gives 9,500 to 15,000 clones, approximately 63% of which show up once; roughly 16% is in the top ten. Notes on the study in general: Expanded exhausted CD8+ clones after therapy were mostly novel clonotypes.

The material was tumor tissue, obtained before anti-PD-1 treatment. The rearrangement uses TRBV30 and TRBJ1-5; no clear D. The receptor's source is a human donor with basal cell carcinoma. The CDR3: CAWSVPNQPQHF. CDR3 bases: TGTGCCTGGAGTGTACCCAATCAGCCCCAGCATTTT.